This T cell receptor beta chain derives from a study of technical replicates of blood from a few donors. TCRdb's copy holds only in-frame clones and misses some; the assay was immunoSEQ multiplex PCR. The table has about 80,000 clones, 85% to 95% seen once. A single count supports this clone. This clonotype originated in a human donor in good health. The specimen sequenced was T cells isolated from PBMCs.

This chain's CDR3 is CASSSSLRETHGEQFF. CDR3 coding DNA: TGCGCCAGCAGCTCCTCTTTGCGGGAGACCCACGGTGAGCAGTTCTTC. V and J are TRBV5-1 and TRBJ2-1, with 7 bases aligning to TRBD2. The trim removed 3 bases at V and 9 bases at J, leaving 15 bases unmatched. The CDR3 totals 16 residues. Looked up from germline, CDR1 is SGHRS and CDR2 is YFSETQ. Variable domain in full (rest from reference TRBV5-1 and TRBJ2-1): KAGVTQTPRYLIKTRGQQVTLSCSPISGHRSVSWYQQTPGQGLQFLFEYFSETQRNKGNFPGRFSGRQFSNSRSEMNVSTLELGDSALYLCASSSSLRETHGEQFFGPGTRLTVL.